These 25 T cell receptor beta chains originate from one sample sequenced in a study of low-dose radiotherapy and immunotherapy resistance in tumors. TCRs underwent roughly 20 PCR cycles of amplification with a constant-region primer and V-primer adapter. MiXCR, applied by TCRdb to the reads, yields one record per CDR3 protein. The table shows tens of thousands of distinct CDR3 sequences, with roughly 10% occurring only once. The time point denotes: before trial treatment. Sample: PBMCs, taken before treatment. Receptors were obtained from a female donor with ovarian cancer.

The V gene is TRBV18, the J gene TRBJ2-7; D is undetermined. This CDR3 is 16 amino acids long. Trimming took 3 bases from V and 2 from J, leaving 17 bases between them. CDR1 is KGHSH, CDR2 LQKENI, per germline. In DNA form, the CDR3 reads TGTGCCAGCTCACCTGTTCCTCCTCCGGTTCCCTACGAGCAGTACTTC. Translation gives CASSPVPPPVPYEQYF. The full variable domain, with the rest looked up from reference TRBV18 and TRBJ2-7, is NAGVMQNPRHLVRRRGQEARLRCSPMKGHSHVYWYRQLPEEGLKFMVYLQKENIIDESGMPKERFSAEFPKEGPSILRIQQVVRGDSAAYFCASSPVPPPVPYEQYFGPGTRLTVT.

This clonotype was seen only once. V is TRBV28 and J is TRBJ2-2, with no clear D. This CDR3 spans 11 amino acids. CDR1 is MDHEN and CDR2 is SYDVKM in the germline V gene. Written as DNA, the CDR3 is TGTCCGGGCTCCTTCACCGGGGAGCTGTTTTTT. Translation gives CPGSFTGELFF. Variable domain in full (rest from reference TRBV28 and TRBJ2-2): DVKVTQSSRYLVKRTGEKVFLECVQDMDHENMFWYRQDPGLGLRLIYFSYDVKMKEKGDIPEGYSVSREKKERFSLILESASTNQTSMYLCPGSFTGELFFGEGSRLTVL.

The chain's CDR3 is CSAELPGSTEAFF. The CDR3 bases are TGCAGTGCTGAGTTACCAGGGAGCACTGAAGCTTTCTTT. The V call is TRBV20-1, the J call TRBJ1-1, with a possible D match to TRBD1 (5 bases). CDR3 length: 13 amino acids. Germline-derived CDR1 and CDR2 are DFQATT and SNEGSKA (reference sequence). V was shortened by 5 bases and J by 4 bases, with 14 bases between the two germline ends.

This clonotype was found many times. The J gene is TRBJ1-1, the V gene TRBV2; 7 nucleotides agree with TRBD1. Germline lookup yields CDR1 SNHLY and CDR2 FYNNEI. This CDR3 contains 13 residues. The ends lost 9 bases at V and 1 base at J; junction bases unmatched: 5. The CDR3 is CASRGQTNTEAFF. As DNA, the CDR3 is TGTGCCAGTCGGGGACAGACGAACACTGAAGCTTTCTTT.

In its sample, this clonotype was seen many times. The genes are TRBV2 and TRBJ1-4, with 9 bases aligning to TRBD1. The germline gives CDR1 SNHLY, CDR2 FYNNEI. The V and J ends lost 6 bases and 5 bases, in that order; junction bases with no gene match: 7. The CDR3 runs 15 residues. The CDR3 bases are TGTGCCAGCAGGGCCCGAGGACAGGGGAATGAAAAACTGTTTTTT. This translates into CASRARGQGNEKLFF.

The rearrangement joins TRBV28 to TRBJ1-1; the match to TRBD1 covers 8 bases. Germline trimming cut 7 bases from V and 3 bases from J; bases unmatched to any gene: 4. The CDR3 is 13 amino acids. Looked up from germline, CDR1 is MDHEN and CDR2 is SYDVKM. CDR3: CASIRDRHTEAFF. The CDR3 DNA follows: TGTGCCAGCATCCGGGACAGGCACACTGAAGCTTTCTTT.

In its sample, this clonotype was seen many times. This chain connects TRBV3-1 to TRBJ2-1, with TRBD2 matching over 7 bases. J gave up 5 bases and V 7 bases, and 5 bases lay outside the gene matches. Germline assignment: CDR1 LGHDT and CDR2 YNNKEL (reference sequence). This CDR3 is 13 amino acids long. Here the CDR3 DNA reads TGTGCCAGCAATTCGGGGGGAAACAATGAGCAGTTCTTC. This sequence encodes CASNSGGNNEQFF.

There are many counts of this clonotype. The V gene is TRBV6-2 or TRBV6-3, the J gene TRBJ2-7, with D perhaps matching TRBD1 (6 bases). Germline CDR1 reads MNHEY; CDR2 reads SVGEGT. V lost 6 bases and J 3 bases, leaving 15 bases between the germline ends. The CDR3 runs to 14 residues. CDR3 sequence reads: CASRTGTLYYEQYF. CDR3 DNA: TGTGCCAGCAGAACCGGGACACTATACTACGAGCAGTACTTC.

This clonotype was counted at least ten times. J is TRBJ2-7 and V is TRBV5-1; tentatively, D is TRBD1 (5 bases). Trimming took off 2 bases at V and 6 bases at J, with 15 bases between the two ends. This CDR3 is 14 amino acids long. Germline values: CDR1 SGHRS, CDR2 YFSETQ. As DNA, the CDR3 is TGCGCCAGCAGCTTAACCTCGACCAGGGCCGAGCAGTACTTC. It is translated as CASSLTSTRAEQYF.

This clonotype was recorded many times. The chain couples TRBV18 to TRBJ2-7, with D tentatively TRBD1 (6 bases). Germline V CDR1 and CDR2: KGHSH, LQKENI. The length of the CDR3 is 14 residues. Trimming took 5 bases from V and 6 from J, leaving 17 bases between them. The CDR3 loop reads CASSIGQTASEQYF. The CDR3 nucleotides read TGTGCCAGCTCAATTGGACAGACGGCTAGCGAGCAGTACTTC.

This clonotype was counted ten times or more. This rearrangement joins TRBV5-4 to TRBJ2-4; 9 positions match TRBD2. Germline loops: CDR1 SGHNT, CDR2 YYREEE (reference sequence). This CDR3 is 15 amino acids long. J gave up 8 bases and V 1 base, and 7 bases lay outside the gene matches. The CDR3: CASSLSSSGVDIQYF. CDR3 sequence (DNA): TGTGCCAGCAGCTTGTCATCTAGCGGGGTTGACATTCAGTACTTC.

This clonotype was observed at least ten times. This chain uses TRBV2 with TRBJ2-2; 9 bases are shared with TRBD1. Germline V CDR1 and CDR2: SNHLY, FYNNEI. The V gene end was trimmed by 4 bases and the J gene end by 6 bases; junction bases not matched to a gene: 9. This CDR3 region has 16 residues. CDR3 DNA: TGTGCCAGCAGTGCAAACCCGGGACAGGGAGCCGGGGAGCTGTTTTTT. Translating it yields CASSANPGQGAGELFF.

This clonotype was recorded at least ten times. V gene TRBV7-9 combines with J gene TRBJ1-5; the D is unclear. This CDR3 contains 12 residues. Trimming removed 6 bases at V and 4 bases at J, with 7 bases between. The germline V gene has CDR1 SEHNR and CDR2 FQNEAQ (reference sequence). The CDR3 sequence: CASSPENQPQHF. The CDR3 nucleotides are TGTGCCAGCAGTCCGGAGAATCAGCCCCAGCATTTT.

This clonotype was seen at least ten times. The chain uses TRBV29-1 and TRBJ1-2; 9 nucleotides align to TRBD1. The CDR3 covers 13 residues. Germline values: CDR1 SQVTM, CDR2 ANQGSEA. V shed 6 bases and J 4 bases; nucleotides not matched to a gene: 6. CDR3 in amino acids: CSVPGTGSYGYTF. CDR3 nucleotides: TGCAGCGTCCCAGGGACAGGGTCCTATGGCTACACCTTC.

This clonotype was recorded many times. The chain combines TRBV19 with TRBJ1-1, with a tentative D call TRBD1 (5 bases). This CDR3 contains 13 residues. The V and J ends lost 11 bases and 0 bases respectively, with 13 bases between them. Germline CDR1 is LNHDA and CDR2 is SQIVND (reference sequence). The DNA for the CDR3 is TGTGCCGCAAAGGGACCCTTGAACACTGAAGCTTTCTTT. Protein sequence: CAAKGPLNTEAFF.

This clonotype was found many times. The CDR3 nucleotides read TGTGCCAGCAGTAAAGCGGGACAGGGTTTGGAGGAGACCCAGTACTTC. Translating gives CASSKAGQGLEETQYF. The chain employs TRBV28 and TRBJ2-5; the match to TRBD1 covers 9 bases. CDR1 is MDHEN and CDR2 is SYDVKM in the germline V gene. The CDR3 totals 16 residues. Trimming cost V 5 bases and J 5 bases; bases outside gene matches: 12. The full variable domain, rest sourced from reference TRBV28 and TRBJ2-5, is DVKVTQSSRYLVKRTGEKVFLECVQDMDHENMFWYRQDPGLGLRLIYFSYDVKMKEKGDIPEGYSVSREKKERFSLILESASTNQTSMYLCASSKAGQGLEETQYFGPGTRLLVL.

This clonotype was picked up many times. This rearrangement joins TRBV25-1 to TRBJ2-2, with TRBD2 matching over 8 bases. This CDR3 comprises 19 residues. Germline CDR1 MGHDK, CDR2 SYGVNS. Trimming cost V 0 bases and J 2 bases; bases outside gene matches: 11. In DNA form, the CDR3 reads TGTGCCAGCAGTGAATATGGGGGGTCCGGGACTAGAAACACCGGGGAGCTGTTTTTT. Translating gives CASSEYGGSGTRNTGELFF.

Many counts were recorded for this clonotype. The V gene is TRBV5-1, the J gene TRBJ2-2; the match to TRBD2 covers 8 bases. The length of the CDR3 is 15 residues. Trimming at V came to 5 bases and at J to 4 bases, leaving 7 bases not matched to a gene. CDR1 is SGHRS, CDR2 YFSETQ, per germline. CDR3 amino acids: CASRFGGAVTGELFF. The DNA for the CDR3 is TGCGCCAGCAGATTCGGGGGGGCCGTCACCGGGGAGCTGTTTTTT.

This clonotype appeared a few times. This sequence joins TRBV7-9 and TRBJ1-2; 10 positions agree with TRBD1. The CDR3 totals 15 residues. The V gene end was trimmed by 5 bases and the J gene end by 4 bases; junction bases not matched to a gene: 7. The germline gives CDR1 SEHNR, CDR2 FQNEAQ (reference sequence). The CDR3 bases are TGTGCCAGCAGCCCGGCCGGGACAGGGGCCTATGGCTACACCTTC. Protein: CASSPAGTGAYGYTF.

This clonotype is deemed medium-sized. This rearrangement joins TRBV6-1 to TRBJ2-1; 7 nucleotides line up with TRBD2. The CDR3 runs to 14 residues. V lost 7 bases and J lost 4; bases outside the gene matches: 7. CDR1 MNHNS and CDR2 SASEGT come from the germline V gene. CDR3 in DNA: TGTGCCAGCACGGCTAGCGGAAATTACAATGAGCAGTTCTTC. This translates into CASTASGNYNEQFF.

The V gene is TRBV14, the J gene TRBJ2-7; 8 bases match TRBD1. Germline V gives CDR1 SGHDN, CDR2 FVKESK. The CDR3 spans 15 residues. Losses at the gene ends were 2 bases for V and 1 base for J; bases not matched to a gene: 4. The CDR3, as DNA: TGTGCCAGCAGCCAAATCACAGGGGGTTCCTACGAGCAGTACTTC. Its translation: CASSQITGGSYEQYF.

This clonotype appeared many times. V is TRBV2 and J is TRBJ2-4; no definite D call. V lost 4 bases to trimming and J lost 1 base, with 11 bases between them. The CDR3 covers 15 residues. Per germline, CDR1 SNHLY and CDR2 FYNNEI. CDR3 in amino acids: CASSVGILAKNIQYF. The CDR3 DNA is TGTGCCAGCAGTGTTGGTATTCTGGCCAAAAACATTCAGTACTTC.

The chain employs TRBV18 and TRBJ2-7, with 9 bases identical to TRBD2. This CDR3 spans 15 amino acids. V dropped 5 bases and J dropped 4; count of bases not matched to a gene: 9. Germline assignment: CDR1 KGHSH and CDR2 LQKENI. The CDR3 loop reads CASSYLAGMGYEQYF. Written as DNA, the CDR3 is TGTGCCAGCTCATATCTAGCGGGGATGGGATACGAGCAGTACTTC.

The V gene is TRBV20-1, the J gene TRBJ2-5; 9 bases match TRBD1. The germline CDR1 and CDR2 sequences are DFQATT and SNEGSKA (reference sequence). This CDR3 has 15 amino acids. Trimming at V came to 1 base and at J to 6 bases, leaving 9 bases not matched to a gene. The CDR3 coding sequence is TGCAGTGCTAGAGGGCAAGGGACAGGGCTAAAGACCCAGTACTTC. Translated: CSARGQGTGLKTQYF.

The sample holds many counts of this clonotype. CDR3 coding DNA: TGTGCCAGTAGTAAAGGGGACAGAGGGACCGGGGAGCTGTTTTTT. Protein: CASSKGDRGTGELFF. V is TRBV19 and J is TRBJ2-2; TRBD1 agrees at 7 bases. This CDR3 has 15 residues. Trimming removed 4 bases from V and 5 bases from J; junction bases left unmatched: 7. Germline V lookup: CDR1 LNHDA, CDR2 SQIVND (reference sequence).